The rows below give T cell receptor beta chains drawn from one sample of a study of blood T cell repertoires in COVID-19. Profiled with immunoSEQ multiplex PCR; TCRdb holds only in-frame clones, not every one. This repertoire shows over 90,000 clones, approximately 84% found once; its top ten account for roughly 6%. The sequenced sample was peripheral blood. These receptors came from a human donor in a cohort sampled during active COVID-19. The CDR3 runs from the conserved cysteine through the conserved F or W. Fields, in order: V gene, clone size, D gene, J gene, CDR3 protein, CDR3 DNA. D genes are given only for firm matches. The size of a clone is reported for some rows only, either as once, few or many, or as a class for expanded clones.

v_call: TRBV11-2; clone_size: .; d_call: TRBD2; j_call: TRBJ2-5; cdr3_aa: CASSLGKTGGQETQYF; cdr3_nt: TGTGCCAGCAGCTTAGGCAAAACGGGAGGGCAAGAGACCCAGTACTTC
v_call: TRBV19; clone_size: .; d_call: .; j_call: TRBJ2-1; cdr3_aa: CASSIPRVSPAEQFF; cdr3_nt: TGTGCCAGTAGTATCCCCAGGGTATCCCCCGCAGAGCAGTTCTTC
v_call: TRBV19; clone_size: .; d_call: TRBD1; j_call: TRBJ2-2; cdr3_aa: CASSMDRANAGELFF; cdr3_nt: TGTGCCAGTAGTATGGACAGGGCTAACGCCGGGGAGCTGTTTTTT
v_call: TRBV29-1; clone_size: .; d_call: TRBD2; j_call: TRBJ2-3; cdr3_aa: CSVAGTSGGAEDTQYF; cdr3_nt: TGCAGCGTTGCCGGGACTAGCGGGGGGGCCGAAGATACGCAGTATTTT
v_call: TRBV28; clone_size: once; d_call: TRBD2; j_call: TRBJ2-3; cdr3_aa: CASISIRSGGYTDTQYF; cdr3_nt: TGTGCCAGCATTTCGATTCGGAGCGGGGGCTACACAGATACGCAGTATTTT
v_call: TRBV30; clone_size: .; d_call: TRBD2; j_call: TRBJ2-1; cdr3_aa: CAALADYYNEQFF; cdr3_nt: TGTGCCGCCCTAGCGGATTACTACAATGAGCAGTTCTTC
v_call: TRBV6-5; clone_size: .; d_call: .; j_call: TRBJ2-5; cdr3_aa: CASSYLGGQETQYF; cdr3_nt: TGTGCCAGCAGTTACTTGGGGGGACAAGAGACCCAGTACTTC
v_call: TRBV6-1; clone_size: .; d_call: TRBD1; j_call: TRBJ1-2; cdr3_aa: CASSERQGINYGYTF; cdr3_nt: TGTGCCAGCAGTGAAAGACAGGGGATTAACTATGGCTACACCTTC
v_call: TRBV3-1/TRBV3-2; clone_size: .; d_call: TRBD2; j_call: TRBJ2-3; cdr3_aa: CASSLGGGFFRSRDTQYF; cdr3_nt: TGTGCCAGCAGCCTGGGCGGGGGATTTTTCAGGTCTCGAGATACGCAGTATTTT
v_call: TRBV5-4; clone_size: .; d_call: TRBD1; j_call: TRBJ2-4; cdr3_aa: CASSLATGSNIQYF; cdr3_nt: TGTGCCAGCAGCTTGGCGACAGGGTCCAACATTCAGTACTTC
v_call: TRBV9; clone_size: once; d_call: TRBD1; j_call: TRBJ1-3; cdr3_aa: CASSAGTGGNSGNTIYF; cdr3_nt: TGTGCCAGCAGCGCCGGGACAGGGGGCAACTCTGGAAACACCATATATTTT
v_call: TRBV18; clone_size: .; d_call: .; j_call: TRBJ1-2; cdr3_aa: CASSPAQGVYGYTF; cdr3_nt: TGTGCCAGCTCACCAGCCCAAGGGGTATATGGCTACACCTTC
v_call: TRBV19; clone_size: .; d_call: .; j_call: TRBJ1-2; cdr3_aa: CASSIGGDNYGYTF; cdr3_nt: TGTGCCAGTAGTATAGGGGGGGACAACTATGGCTACACCTTC
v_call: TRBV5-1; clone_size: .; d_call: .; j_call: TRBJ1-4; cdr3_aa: CASSLGVGGATNEKLFF; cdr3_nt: TGCGCCAGCAGCTTGGGTGTCGGGGGAGCAACTAATGAAAAACTGTTTTTT
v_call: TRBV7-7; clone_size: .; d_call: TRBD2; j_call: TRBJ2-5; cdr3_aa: CASSQTSGRGETQYF; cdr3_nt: TGTGCTAGCAGCCAGACTAGCGGGAGAGGAGAGACCCAGTACTTC
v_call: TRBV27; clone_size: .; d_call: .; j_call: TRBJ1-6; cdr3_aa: CASSLRRSPLHF; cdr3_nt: TGTGCCAGCAGTTTGAGAAGATCACCCCTCCACTTT
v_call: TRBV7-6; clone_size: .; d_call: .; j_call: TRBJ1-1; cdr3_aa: CASSLRGGTATEAFF; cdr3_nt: TGTGCCAGCAGCTTACGTGGGGGGACCGCCACTGAAGCTTTCTTT
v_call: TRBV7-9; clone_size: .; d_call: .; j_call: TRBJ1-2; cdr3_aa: CASSLAPHNYGYTF; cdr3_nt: TGTGCCAGCAGCTTAGCCCCACATAACTATGGCTACACCTTC
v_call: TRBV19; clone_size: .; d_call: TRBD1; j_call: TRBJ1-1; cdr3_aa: CASRNLLFGGQGGTEAFF; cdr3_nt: TGTGCCAGTAGAAACCTCCTTTTCGGCGGACAGGGCGGCACTGAAGCTTTCTTT
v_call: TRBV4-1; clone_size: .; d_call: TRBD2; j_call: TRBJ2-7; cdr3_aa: CASSQEWLAGVHEQYF; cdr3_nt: TGCGCCAGCAGCCAAGAGTGGCTAGCGGGAGTCCACGAGCAGTACTTC